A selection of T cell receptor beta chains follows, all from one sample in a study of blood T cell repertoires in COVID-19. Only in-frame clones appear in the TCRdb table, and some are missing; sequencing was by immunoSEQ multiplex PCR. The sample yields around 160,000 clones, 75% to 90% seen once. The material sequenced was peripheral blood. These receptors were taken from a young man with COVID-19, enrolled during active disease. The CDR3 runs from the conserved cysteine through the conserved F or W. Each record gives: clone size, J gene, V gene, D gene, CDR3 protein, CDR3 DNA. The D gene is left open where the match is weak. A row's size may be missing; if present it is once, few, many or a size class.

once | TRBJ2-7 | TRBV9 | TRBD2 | CASSVWQGGREQYF | TGTGCCAGCAGCGTATGGCAGGGAGGGCGCGAGCAGTACTTC
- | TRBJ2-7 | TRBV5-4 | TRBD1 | CASSQSTGVFDEQYF | TGTGCCAGCAGCCAATCGACAGGGGTTTTCGACGAGCAGTACTTC
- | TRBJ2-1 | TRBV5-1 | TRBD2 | CASSWTSGSWGNEQFF | TGCGCCAGCAGTTGGACTAGCGGGAGTTGGGGCAATGAGCAGTTCTTC
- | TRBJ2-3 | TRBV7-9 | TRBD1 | CASSLGDRVADTQYF | TGTGCCAGCAGCTTAGGGGACAGGGTTGCAGATACGCAGTATTTT
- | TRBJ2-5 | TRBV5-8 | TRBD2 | CASSLRREIETQYF | TGTGCCAGCAGCTTGCGGCGGGAGATTGAGACCCAGTACTTC
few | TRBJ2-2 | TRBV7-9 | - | CASSPPVHPGELFF | TGTGCCAGCAGCCCCCCGGTCCATCCTGGGGAGCTGTTTTTT
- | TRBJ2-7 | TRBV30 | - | CAWRGEVSSYEQYF | TGTGCCTGGAGAGGGGAAGTTAGCTCCTACGAGCAGTACTTC
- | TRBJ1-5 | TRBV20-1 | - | CSASKDTSNQPQHF | TGCAGTGCTAGTAAGGACACCTCCAATCAGCCCCAGCATTTT
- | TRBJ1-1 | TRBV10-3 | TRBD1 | CATRTGAQNTEAFF | TGTGCCACCCGGACAGGGGCCCAGAACACTGAAGCTTTCTTT
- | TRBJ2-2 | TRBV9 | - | CASSVSAGNGELFF | TGTGCCAGCAGCGTAAGTGCAGGGAACGGGGAGCTGTTTTTT
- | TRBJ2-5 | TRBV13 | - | CASSTQPQGTGETQYF | TGTGCCAGCAGCACACAACCACAGGGAACGGGCGAGACCCAGTACTTC
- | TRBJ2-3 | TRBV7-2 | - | CASSLSPSPDTQYF | TGTGCCAGCAGCTTAAGCCCCTCTCCAGATACGCAGTATTTT
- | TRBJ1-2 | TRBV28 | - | CASSSQTVNYGYTF | TGTGCCAGCAGTTCACAGACAGTTAACTATGGCTACACCTTC
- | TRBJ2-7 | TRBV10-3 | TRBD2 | CAISESMMGAGGIHEQYF | TGTGCCATCAGTGAGTCGATGATGGGAGCGGGAGGGATCCACGAGCAGTACTTC
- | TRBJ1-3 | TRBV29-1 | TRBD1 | CSAFDRVIPSCSGNTIYF | TGCAGCGCCTTTGACAGGGTCATACCCTCTTGCTCTGGAAACACCATATATTTT
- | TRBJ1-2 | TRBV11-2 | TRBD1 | CASSPRQGARYGYTF | TGTGCCAGCAGCCCCCGACAGGGGGCTAGGTATGGCTACACCTTC
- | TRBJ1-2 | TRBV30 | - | CAWTHGGVDYGYTF | TGTGCCTGGACCCATGGGGGGGTCGACTATGGCTACACCTTC
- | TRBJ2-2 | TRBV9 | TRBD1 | CASSVVDRGNTGELFF | TGTGCCAGCAGCGTAGTCGACAGGGGTAACACCGGGGAGCTGTTTTTT
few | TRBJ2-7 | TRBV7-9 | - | CASSLAGGQGEQYF | TGTGCCAGCAGCTTAGCTGGGGGACAAGGGGAGCAGTACTTC
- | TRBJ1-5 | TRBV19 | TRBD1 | CASRLTGGASNQPQHF | TGTGCCAGTAGACTAACAGGGGGCGCAAGCAATCAGCCCCAGCATTTT
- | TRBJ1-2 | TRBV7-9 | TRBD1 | CASSLDRDYGYTF | TGTGCCAGCAGCCTCGACAGGGACTATGGCTACACCTTC
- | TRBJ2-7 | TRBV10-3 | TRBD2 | CATFSTALADSYEQYF | TGTGCCACGTTCTCAACCGCGCTAGCGGACTCCTACGAGCAGTACTTC
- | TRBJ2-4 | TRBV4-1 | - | CASSQRALAKNIQYF | TGCGCCAGCAGCCAAAGAGCCCTCGCCAAAAACATTCAGTACTTC
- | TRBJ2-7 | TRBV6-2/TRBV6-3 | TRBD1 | CASSDRAEQYF | TGTGCCAGCAGCGACAGGGCCGAGCAGTACTTC
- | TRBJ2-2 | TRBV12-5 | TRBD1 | CASGLAGTGNGELFF | TGTGCTAGTGGTTTGGCCGGGACAGGGAACGGGGAGCTGTTTTTT
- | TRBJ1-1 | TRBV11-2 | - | CASSLRQSNTEAFF | TGTGCCAGCAGCTTACGACAGAGTAACACTGAAGCTTTCTTT
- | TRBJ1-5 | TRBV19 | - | CASSRTVDQPQHF | TGTGCCAGTAGTAGGACAGTAGATCAGCCCCAGCATTTT
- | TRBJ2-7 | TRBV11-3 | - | CASSLGTDEQYF | TGTGCCAGCAGCTTAGGGACAGACGAGCAGTACTTC
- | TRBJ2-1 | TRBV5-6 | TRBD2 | CASSLFSGSPYNEQFF | TGTGCCAGCAGCTTGTTCAGCGGGAGCCCATACAATGAGCAGTTCTTC
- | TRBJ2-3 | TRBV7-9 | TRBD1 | CANGVGTDGDTQYF | TGTGCCAACGGCGTGGGGACAGATGGGGATACGCAGTATTTT
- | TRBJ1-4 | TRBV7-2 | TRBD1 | CASSSGTASEKLFF | TGTGCCAGCAGCTCCGGGACAGCAAGTGAAAAACTGTTTTTT
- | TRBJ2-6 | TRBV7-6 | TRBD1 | CASSAPDGTGFSGANVLTF | TGTGCCAGCAGCGCTCCAGACGGGACAGGGTTCTCTGGGGCCAACGTCCTGACTTTC
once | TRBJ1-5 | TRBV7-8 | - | CASSPLLGGGPQHF | TGTGCCAGCAGCCCGCTATTGGGTGGAGGGCCCCAGCATTTT
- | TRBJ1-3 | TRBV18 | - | CASSPPGNTIYF | TGTGCCAGCTCACCCCCAGGCAACACCATATATTTT
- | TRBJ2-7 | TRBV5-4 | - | CASSFQGSRSYEQYF | TGTGCCAGCAGCTTCCAGGGATCGAGGTCCTACGAGCAGTACTTC
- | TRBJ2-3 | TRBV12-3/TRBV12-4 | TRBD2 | CASRTTSGSTQYF | TGTGCCAGCAGAACCACTAGCGGGAGCACGCAGTATTTT
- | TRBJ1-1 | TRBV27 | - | CASSLLDKHTEAFF | TGTGCCAGCAGTTTATTGGACAAACACACTGAAGCTTTCTTT
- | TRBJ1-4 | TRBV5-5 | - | CASSLAGIDEKLLF | TGTGCCAGCAGCTTGGCGGGGATCGACGAAAAACTGCTTTTT
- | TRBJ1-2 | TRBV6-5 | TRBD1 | CASSYGQGANYGYTF | TGTGCCAGCAGTTACGGACAGGGTGCTAACTATGGCTACACCTTC
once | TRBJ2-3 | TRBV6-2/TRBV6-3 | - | CASSYSLGQDTQYF | TGTGCCAGCAGTTACTCCCTTGGACAGGATACGCAGTATTTT
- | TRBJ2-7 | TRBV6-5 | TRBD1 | CASRQGGFYEQYF | TGTGCCAGCAGACAGGGGGGATTCTACGAGCAGTACTTC
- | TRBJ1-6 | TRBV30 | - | CAWSVGTVDSPLHF | TGTGCCTGGAGTGTTGGTACAGTAGATTCACCCCTCCACTTT
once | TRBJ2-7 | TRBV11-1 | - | CASSFRGRYEQYF | TGTGCCAGCAGCTTTCGGGGGAGGTACGAGCAGTACTTC
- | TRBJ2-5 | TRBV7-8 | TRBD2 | CASSSLAGEVETQYF | TGTGCCAGCAGCTCTCTAGCGGGAGAGGTGGAGACCCAGTACTTC
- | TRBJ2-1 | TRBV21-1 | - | CASSIPGDSLSYNEQFF | TGTGCCAGCAGCATCCCAGGGGACAGCCTCTCCTACAATGAGCAGTTCTTC
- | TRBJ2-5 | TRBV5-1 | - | CASSIGLPGGQETQYF | TGCGCCAGCAGCATCGGACTACCCGGCGGCCAAGAGACCCAGTACTTC
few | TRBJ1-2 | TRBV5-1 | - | CASTPARGGSYGYTF | TGCGCCAGCACTCCGGCCCGCGGGGGGAGCTATGGCTACACCTTC
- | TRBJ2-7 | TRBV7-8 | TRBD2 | CASSFPRSSGGTYEQYF | TGTGCCAGCAGCTTCCCACGATCTAGCGGGGGGACCTACGAGCAGTACTTC
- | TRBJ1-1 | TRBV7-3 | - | CASSLGSGGSTEAFF | TGTGCCAGCAGCTTAGGGAGCGGTGGGAGCACTGAAGCTTTCTTT
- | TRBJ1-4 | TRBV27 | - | CASSRTVYNEKLFF | TGTGCCAGCAGTCGGACTGTCTATAATGAAAAACTGTTTTTT
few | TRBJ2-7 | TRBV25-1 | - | CASSEGRFPSYEQYF | TGTGCCAGCAGTGAGGGCAGGTTTCCATCCTACGAGCAGTACTTC
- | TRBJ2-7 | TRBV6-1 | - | CASSEATVLEKYF | TGTGCCAGCAGTGAAGCAACGGTTCTTGAGAAGTACTTC
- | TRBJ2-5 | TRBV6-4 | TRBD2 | CASSALRGGMQETQYF | TGTGCCAGCAGTGCCCTCCGGGGGGGAATGCAAGAGACCCAGTACTTC
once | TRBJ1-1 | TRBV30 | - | CAWGPRGKAFF | TGTGCCTGGGGGCCCCGGGGGAAAGCTTTCTTT
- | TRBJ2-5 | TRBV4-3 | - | CASSQEFPYQETQYF | TGCGCCAGCAGCCAAGAGTTCCCCTACCAAGAGACCCAGTACTTC
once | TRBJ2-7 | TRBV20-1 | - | CSASRTSNSYEQYF | TGCAGTGCTAGTCGTACTAGCAACTCCTACGAGCAGTACTTC
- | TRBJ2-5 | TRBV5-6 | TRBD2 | CASSLLAGPQETQYF | TGTGCCAGCAGCTTGCTAGCGGGACCACAAGAGACCCAGTACTTC